These 24 T cell receptor beta chains were all obtained from the same sample, sequenced in a study of cytomegalovirus exposure and HLA in healthy donors. The PCR used 60 Vbeta and 13 Jbeta primers. Measured with immunoSEQ multiplex PCR; TCRdb has only the in-frame clones, and not every one. The data show around 85,000 clones, about 80% seen once. Sequenced: PBMCs. These receptors were collected from a man aged 25 to 45 in good health and CMV-seronegative.

This chain joins TRBV4-1 and TRBJ2-1, with D hard to call. The length of the CDR3 is 15 residues. Trimming took 2 bases from V and 4 from J, leaving 12 bases between them. Germline lookup yields CDR1 MGHRA and CDR2 YSYEKL. The CDR3 bases are TGCGCCAGCAGCCAACTGTCCGCGGCTTACAATGAGCAGTTCTTC. Encoded protein: CASSQLSAAYNEQFF.

The rearrangement uses TRBV5-1 and TRBJ1-4; possibly TRBD1 for D (5 bases). The V gene lost 0 bases and the J gene lost 3 bases, with 9 bases spanning the gap. Germline V gives CDR1 SGHRS, CDR2 YFSETQ. This CDR3 is 15 amino acids long. CDR3 nucleotide sequence: TGCGCCAGCAGCTTGGCGGGGGGTCCTAATGAAAAACTGTTTTTT. Encoded protein: CASSLAGGPNEKLFF.

The V call is TRBV13, the J call TRBJ2-6, with 8 bases fitting TRBD1. The CDR3 totals 16 residues. Germline V CDR1 and CDR2: PRHDT, FYEKMQ (reference sequence). V shed 4 bases and J 0 bases; nucleotides not matched to a gene: 2. The CDR3: CASSWTGTSGANVLTF. In nucleotides, the CDR3 is TGTGCCAGCAGCTGGACAGGGACCTCTGGGGCCAACGTCCTGACTTTC. The full variable domain, rest sourced from reference TRBV13 and TRBJ2-6, is AAGVIQSPRHLIKEKRETATLKCYPIPRHDTVYWYQQGPGQDPQFLISFYEKMQSDKGSIPDRFSAQQFSDYHSELNMSSLELGDSALYFCASSWTGTSGANVLTFGAGSRLTVL.

This chain uses TRBV6-4 with TRBJ2-2; no clear D. The germline V and J ends were trimmed by 2 bases and 3 bases, with 7 bases remaining between them. Germline V gives CDR1 MRHNA, CDR2 SNTAGT. The length of the CDR3 is 14 residues. CDR3 protein: CASSDSLDTGELFF. The CDR3 nucleotides are TGTGCCAGCAGTGACAGCCTTGACACCGGGGAGCTGTTTTTT.

This chain connects TRBV4-3 to TRBJ2-7, with TRBD1 identical over 9 bases. The germline V gene has CDR1 LGHNA and CDR2 YSLEER. J was trimmed by 2 bases and V by 1 base; bases with no gene match: 6. This CDR3 spans 16 amino acids. CDR3 nucleotide sequence: TGCGCCAGCAGCCAAGCTACGGGACAGGGCGCCTACGAGCAGTACTTC. This codes for CASSQATGQGAYEQYF.

V is TRBV11-2 and J is TRBJ2-7; 8 bases line up with TRBD1. The CDR3 length is 15 residues. Trimming at V came to 5 bases and at J to 3 bases, leaving 9 bases not matched to a gene. The germline gives CDR1 SGHAT, CDR2 FQNNGV. The CDR3 protein is CASSEGQASYYEQYF. The CDR3 DNA reads as TGTGCCAGCAGCGAGGGACAGGCAAGTTACTACGAGCAGTACTTC.

This clone was seen a single time. The genes are TRBV13 and TRBJ2-1, with 16 bases identical to TRBD2. The V gene's germline CDR1 is PRHDT and CDR2 FYEKMQ (reference sequence). The CDR3 contains 18 residues. V was pared by 5 bases and J by 9 bases, with 13 bases of the junction left unmatched. CDR3 nucleotides: TGTGCCAGCAGCCCCCGACAGGGACTAGCGGGAGGGCCGGTTGAGCAGTTCTTC. It translates to CASSPRQGLAGGPVEQFF.

The chain links TRBV7-9 to TRBJ1-1, with D possibly TRBD1 on 5 matching bases. The germline V gene encodes CDR1 SEHNR and CDR2 FQNEAQ (reference sequence). The CDR3 contains 15 residues. Deletions cut 5 bases from V and 5 bases from J, with 18 bases between. CDR3 sequence (DNA): TGTGCCAGCAGCCCCCGGGGCGGGGTAAGGACTGAAGCTTTCTTT. Translating gives CASSPRGGVRTEAFF.

V is TRBV18 and J is TRBJ2-6, with 8 bases that match TRBD1. The CDR3 has 18 residues. The J segment lost 0 bases and the V segment lost 3 bases, leaving 7 bases of the junction unmatched. Germline loops: CDR1 KGHSH, CDR2 LQKENI. In DNA form, the CDR3 reads TGTGCCAGCTCACCTCTGACAGGGGCTAACTCTGGGGCCAACGTCCTGACTTTC. This codes for CASSPLTGANSGANVLTF. Based on the CDR3 plus reference TRBV18 and TRBJ2-6, the full variable domain is NAGVMQNPRHLVRRRGQEARLRCSPMKGHSHVYWYRQLPEEGLKFMVYLQKENIIDESGMPKERFSAEFPKEGPSILRIQQVVRGDSAAYFCASSPLTGANSGANVLTFGAGSRLTVL.

The V gene is TRBV5-6, the J gene TRBJ1-2; D is possibly TRBD1 (5 bases). V was cut by 1 base and J by 6 bases, with 16 bases left in between. Germline V gene sequence: CDR1 SGHDT, CDR2 YYEEEE. The CDR3 length is 15 residues. The CDR3 loop reads CASSLTGLGRNGYTF. CDR3 DNA: TGTGCCAGCAGCTTGACTGGCTTGGGGCGAAATGGCTACACCTTC. The full variable domain, rest sourced from reference TRBV5-6 and TRBJ1-2, is DAGVTQSPTHLIKTRGQQVTLRCSPKSGHDTVSWYQQALGQGPQFIFQYYEEEERQRGNFPDRFSGHQFPNYSSELNVNALLLGDSALYLCASSLTGLGRNGYTFGSGTRLTVV.

The rearrangement links TRBV7-9 to TRBJ1-5; no firm D call. The CDR3 sequence is 10 residues long. Trimming removed 10 bases at V and 6 bases at J, with 7 bases between. Germline assignment: CDR1 SEHNR and CDR2 FQNEAQ (reference sequence). This chain's CDR3 is CANKTQPQHF. The DNA for the CDR3 is TGTGCCAACAAAACTCAGCCCCAGCATTTT.

This CDR3 reads CASSQLAGGSTDTQYF. DNA for the CDR3: TGCGCCAGCAGCCAGCTAGCGGGAGGAAGCACAGATACGCAGTATTTT. The gene calls are TRBV4-3 and TRBJ2-3, with 11 bases aligning to TRBD2. The V and J ends lost 3 bases and 0 bases, in that order; junction bases with no gene match: 2. Germline loops: CDR1 LGHNA, CDR2 YSLEER. The length of the CDR3 is 16 residues.

This chain links TRBV28 with TRBJ1-4; D not resolved. Germline loops: CDR1 MDHEN, CDR2 SYDVKM. V shed 7 bases and J shed 0 bases, with 6 bases lying between them. This CDR3 contains 13 residues. CDR3 loop: CASISSTNEKLFF. The CDR3 DNA follows: TGTGCCAGCATCAGTTCAACTAATGAAAAACTGTTTTTT.

The gene calls are TRBV5-1 and TRBJ2-3; possibly TRBD2 for D (5 bases). From germline, CDR1 is SGHRS and CDR2 YFSETQ. With 4 bases removed from V and 0 bases from J, the gap between germline ends came to 18 bases. The CDR3 consists of 17 residues. The CDR3 DNA reads TGCGCCAGCAGCCCGGGGTCGGGTTCCGCTAGCACAGATACGCAGTATTTT. Its translation is CASSPGSGSASTDTQYF.

The chain is built from TRBV27 and TRBJ2-5; 7 positions agree with TRBD1. Germline V gene lookup returns CDR1 MNHEY and CDR2 SMNVEV (reference sequence). The CDR3 is 13 residues long. Trimming removed 6 bases from V and 5 bases from J; junction bases left unmatched: 6. CDR3 amino acids: CASRPLQGETQYF. In nucleotides, the CDR3 is TGTGCCAGCAGGCCGCTACAGGGGGAGACCCAGTACTTC.

This chain connects TRBV6-5 to TRBJ2-5; 8 nucleotides agree with TRBD2. The DNA end is more similar to TRBJ2-7, so the J call may be wrong. The CDR3 consists of 14 residues. Germline lookup yields CDR1 MNHEY and CDR2 SVGAGI. The CDR3 here is CASSSDSGALEQYF. In DNA form, the CDR3 reads TGTGCCAGCAGTTCCGATAGCGGGGCGCTCGAGCAGTACTTC.

Only a few counts were recorded for this clone. This same CDR3 is encoded by further DNA sequences in the sample. This chain links TRBV6-1 with TRBJ2-3; 11 nucleotides align to TRBD2. The V and J ends lost 2 bases and 4 bases, in that order; junction bases with no gene match: 2. This CDR3 region has 15 residues. Germline lookup yields CDR1 MNHNS and CDR2 SASEGT. Here the CDR3 reads CASSELAGGPDTQYF. The CDR3 nucleotides read TGTGCCAGCAGTGAATTAGCGGGAGGGCCAGATACGCAGTATTTT.

The rearrangement joins TRBV5-6 to TRBJ1-4; possible D gene TRBD1, 6 bases. This CDR3 is built from 14 residues. Trimming removed 5 bases from V and 4 bases from J, with 12 bases in between. Germline values: CDR1 SGHDT, CDR2 YYEEEE. CDR3 loop: CASREQGFNEKLFF. CDR3 DNA sequence: TGTGCCAGCAGGGAACAGGGATTTAATGAAAAACTGTTTTTT.

The V and J genes are TRBV19 and TRBJ1-5; TRBD1 might be the D (6 bases). The V gene lost 3 bases and the J gene lost 7 bases, with 13 bases spanning the gap. The germline V gene has CDR1 LNHDA and CDR2 SQIVND (reference sequence). This CDR3 has 14 residues. DNA of the CDR3: TGTGCCAGTAGTATTGACCAGGGGTACCAGCCCCAGCATTTT. This gives the protein CASSIDQGYQPQHF.

This chain links TRBV10-1 with TRBJ2-7; TRBD1 matches 7 bases. V was clipped by 4 bases and J by 5 bases; unmatched bases: 5. The CDR3 is 13 residues long. The V gene's germline CDR1 is WNHNN and CDR2 SYGVQD (reference sequence). For the CDR3, the DNA is TGCGCCAGCAGTGGACAGGGAGTCAACGAGCAGTACTTC. Translated: CASSGQGVNEQYF.

As regards this clone: Germline and junction disagree at one end, which may indicate a read error. Other DNA sequences within the sample encode an identical CDR3. The rearrangement links TRBV6-5 to TRBJ2-7, with a weak D call TRBD1 (6 bases). This CDR3 has 14 amino acids. Germline V gives CDR1 MNHEY, CDR2 SVGAGI. The CDR3 nucleotides read TGTGCCAGCAGGGCCGGGACACAAGTCTACGAGCAGTACTTT. Translated: CASRAGTQVYEQYF.

The chain links TRBV7-8 to TRBJ2-1, with 10 bases matching TRBD2. This CDR3 is built from 19 residues. Germline trimming cut 1 base from V and 0 bases from J; bases unmatched to any gene: 9. Germline CDR1 SGHVS, CDR2 FQNEAQ. DNA for the CDR3: TGTGCCAGCAGCTTAGAAGGTAGGAGCGGGAGGGTCTCCTACAATGAGCAGTTCTTC. Translated, it gives CASSLEGRSGRVSYNEQFF.

This rearrangement joins TRBV7-3 to TRBJ1-1; 9 nucleotides match TRBD1. V dropped 0 bases and J dropped 6; count of bases not matched to a gene: 5. There are 15 residues in the CDR3. CDR1 is SGHTA and CDR2 is FQGTGA in the germline V gene. The CDR3 here is CASSLTPGQGSEAFF. CDR3 in DNA: TGTGCCAGCAGCTTAACCCCAGGACAGGGGTCTGAAGCTTTCTTT.

The V and J genes are TRBV10-3 and TRBJ2-7; 8 bases are a match to TRBD1. CDR1 ENHRY and CDR2 SYGVKD come from the germline V gene. The ends lost 6 bases at V and 5 bases at J; junction bases unmatched: 6. The CDR3 is made up of 13 amino acids. CDR3 coding DNA: TGTGCCATCAGGACAGGGGTAGATAACGAGCAGTACTTC. This gives the protein CAIRTGVDNEQYF.